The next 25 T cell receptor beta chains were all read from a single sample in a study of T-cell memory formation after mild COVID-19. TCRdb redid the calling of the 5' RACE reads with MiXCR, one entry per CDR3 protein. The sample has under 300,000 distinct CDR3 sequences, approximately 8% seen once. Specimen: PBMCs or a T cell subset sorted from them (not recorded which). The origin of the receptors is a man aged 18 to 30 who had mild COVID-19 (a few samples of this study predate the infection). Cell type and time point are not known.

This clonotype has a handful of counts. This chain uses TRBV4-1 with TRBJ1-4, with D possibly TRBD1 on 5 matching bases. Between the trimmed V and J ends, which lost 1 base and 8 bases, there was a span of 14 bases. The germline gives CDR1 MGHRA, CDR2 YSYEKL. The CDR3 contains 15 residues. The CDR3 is CASSQGRGWNEKLFF. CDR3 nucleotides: TGCGCCAGCAGCCAAGGTCGGGGGTGGAACGAAAAACTGTTTTTT.

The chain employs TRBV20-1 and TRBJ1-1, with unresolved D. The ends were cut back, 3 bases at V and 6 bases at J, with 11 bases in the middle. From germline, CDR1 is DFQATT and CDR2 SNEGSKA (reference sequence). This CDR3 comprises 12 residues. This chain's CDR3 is CSASPARPEAFF. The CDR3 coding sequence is TGCAGTGCTAGCCCCGCGAGGCCTGAAGCTTTCTTT.

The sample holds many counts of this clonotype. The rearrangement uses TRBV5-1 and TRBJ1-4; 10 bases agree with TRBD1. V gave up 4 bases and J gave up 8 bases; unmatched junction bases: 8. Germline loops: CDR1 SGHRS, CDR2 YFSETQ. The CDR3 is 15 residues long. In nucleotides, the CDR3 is TGCGCCAGCAGCAGATCGGGACAGGGGACCGAAAAACTGTTTTTT. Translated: CASSRSGQGTEKLFF.

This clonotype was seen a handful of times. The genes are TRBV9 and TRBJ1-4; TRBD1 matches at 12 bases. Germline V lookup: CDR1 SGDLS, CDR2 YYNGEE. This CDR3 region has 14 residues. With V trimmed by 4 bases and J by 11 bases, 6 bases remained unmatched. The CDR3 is CASSLGTGGRKLFF. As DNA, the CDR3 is TGTGCCAGCAGCCTGGGGACAGGGGGCAGGAAACTGTTTTTT.

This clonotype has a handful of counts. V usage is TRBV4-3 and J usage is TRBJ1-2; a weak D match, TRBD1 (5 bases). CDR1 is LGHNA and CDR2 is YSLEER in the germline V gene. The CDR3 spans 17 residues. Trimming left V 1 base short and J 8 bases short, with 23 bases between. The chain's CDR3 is CASSQVPGSQGSFGYTF. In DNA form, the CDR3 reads TGCGCCAGCAGCCAAGTCCCCGGGTCGCAGGGTTCGTTCGGCTACACCTTC.

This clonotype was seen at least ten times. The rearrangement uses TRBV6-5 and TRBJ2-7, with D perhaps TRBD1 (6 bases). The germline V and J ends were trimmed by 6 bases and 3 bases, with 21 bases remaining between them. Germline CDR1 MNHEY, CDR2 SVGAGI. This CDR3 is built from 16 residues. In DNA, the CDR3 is TGTGCCAGCAGCCCCCGCCAAACAGGGTTAGACTACGAGCAGTACTTC. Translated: CASSPRQTGLDYEQYF.

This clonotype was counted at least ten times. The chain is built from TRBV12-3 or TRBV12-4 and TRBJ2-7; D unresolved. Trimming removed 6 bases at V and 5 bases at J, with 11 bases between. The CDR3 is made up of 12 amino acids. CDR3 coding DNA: TGTGCCAGCAGCTCGCGGCGGAACGAGCAGTACGTC. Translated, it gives CASSSRRNEQYV.

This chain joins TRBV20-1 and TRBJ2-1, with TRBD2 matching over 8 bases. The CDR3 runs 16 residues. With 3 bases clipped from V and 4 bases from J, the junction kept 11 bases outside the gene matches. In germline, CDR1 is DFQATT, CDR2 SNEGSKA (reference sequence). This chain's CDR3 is CSARGGSSGLYNEQFF. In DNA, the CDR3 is TGCAGTGCTAGGGGTGGGTCTAGCGGGCTTTACAATGAGCAGTTCTTC.

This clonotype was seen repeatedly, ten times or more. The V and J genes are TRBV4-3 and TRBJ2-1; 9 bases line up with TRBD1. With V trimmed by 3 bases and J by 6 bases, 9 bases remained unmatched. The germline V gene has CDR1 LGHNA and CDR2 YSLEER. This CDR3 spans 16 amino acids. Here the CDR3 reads CASSQGPGQGSNEQFF. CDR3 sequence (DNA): TGCGCCAGCAGCCAGGGGCCGGGACAGGGTAGCAATGAGCAGTTCTTC.

The CDR3 protein is CSAGMTGVYEKLFF. The CDR3 coding sequence is TGCAGTGCTGGAATGACAGGGGTTTATGAAAAACTGTTTTTT. J is TRBJ1-4 and V is TRBV20-1, with 8 bases matching TRBD1. The CDR3 consists of 14 residues. The germline CDR1 and CDR2 sequences are DFQATT and SNEGSKA (reference sequence). Trimming removed 5 bases from V and 6 bases from J; junction bases left unmatched: 8.

Here the CDR3 reads CASRRGAGETQYF. The CDR3, as DNA: TGTGCCAGTAGACGGGGGGCAGGAGAGACCCAGTACTTC. The chain joins TRBV7-9 to TRBJ2-5; tentative D call: TRBD2 (7 bases). The CDR3 contains 13 residues. The V gene lost 9 bases and the J gene lost 4 bases, with 15 bases spanning the gap. From germline, CDR1 is SEHNR and CDR2 FQNEAQ (reference sequence).

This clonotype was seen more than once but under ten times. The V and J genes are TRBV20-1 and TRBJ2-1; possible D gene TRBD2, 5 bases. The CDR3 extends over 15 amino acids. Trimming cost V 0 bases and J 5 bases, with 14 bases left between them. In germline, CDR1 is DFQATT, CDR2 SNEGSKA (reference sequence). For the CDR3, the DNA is TGCAGTGCTAGAGAGGCTAGCAGTTTCAACAATGAGCAGTTCTTC. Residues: CSAREASSFNNEQFF.

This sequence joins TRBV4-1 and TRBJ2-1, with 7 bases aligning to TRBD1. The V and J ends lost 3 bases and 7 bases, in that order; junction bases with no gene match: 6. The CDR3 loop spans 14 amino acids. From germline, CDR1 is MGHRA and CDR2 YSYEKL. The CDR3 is CASSQSDRRNEQFF. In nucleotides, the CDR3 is TGCGCCAGCAGCCAGTCGGACAGGAGGAATGAGCAGTTCTTC.

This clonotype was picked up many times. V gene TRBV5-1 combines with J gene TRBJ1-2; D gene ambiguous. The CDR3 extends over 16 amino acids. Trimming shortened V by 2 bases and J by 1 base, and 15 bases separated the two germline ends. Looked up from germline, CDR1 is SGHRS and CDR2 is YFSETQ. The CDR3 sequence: CASSFQAQTDNYGYTF. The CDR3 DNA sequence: TGCGCCAGCAGCTTCCAGGCCCAGACGGATAACTATGGCTACACCTTC. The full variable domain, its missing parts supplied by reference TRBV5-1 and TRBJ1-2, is KAGVTQTPRYLIKTRGQQVTLSCSPISGHRSVSWYQQTPGQGLQFLFEYFSETQRNKGNFPGRFSGRQFSNSRSEMNVSTLELGDSALYLCASSFQAQTDNYGYTFGSGTRLTVV.

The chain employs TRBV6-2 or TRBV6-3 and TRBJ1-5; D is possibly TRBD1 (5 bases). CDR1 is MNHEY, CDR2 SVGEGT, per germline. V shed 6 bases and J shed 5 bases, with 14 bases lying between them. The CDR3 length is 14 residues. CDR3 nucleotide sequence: TGTGCCAGCAGACCCCCGGGGGGACATCAGCCCCAGCATTTT. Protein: CASRPPGGHQPQHF.

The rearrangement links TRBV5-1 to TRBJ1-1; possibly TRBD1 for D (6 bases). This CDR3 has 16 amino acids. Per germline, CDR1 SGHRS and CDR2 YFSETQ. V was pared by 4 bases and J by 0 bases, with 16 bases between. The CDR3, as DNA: TGCGCCAGCAGCCCCAACAGGGCTGGAGTGAACACTGAAGCTTTCTTT. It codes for CASSPNRAGVNTEAFF.

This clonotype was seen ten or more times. CDR3 DNA sequence: TGCGCCAGCGCCTCGACAGCGACTAACTATGGCTACACCTTC. Protein: CASASTATNYGYTF. The chain joins TRBV5-1 to TRBJ1-2, with D perhaps matching TRBD1 (5 bases). CDR1 and CDR2 (germline): SGHRS, YFSETQ. Trimming left V 7 bases short and J 0 bases short, with 13 bases between. The CDR3 runs 14 residues.

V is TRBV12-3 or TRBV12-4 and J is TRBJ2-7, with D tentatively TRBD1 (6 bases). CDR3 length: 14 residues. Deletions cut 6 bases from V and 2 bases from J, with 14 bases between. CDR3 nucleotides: TGTGCCAGCAGGCTAGGGGGTTCTCCCTACGAGCAGTACTTC. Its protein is CASRLGGSPYEQYF.

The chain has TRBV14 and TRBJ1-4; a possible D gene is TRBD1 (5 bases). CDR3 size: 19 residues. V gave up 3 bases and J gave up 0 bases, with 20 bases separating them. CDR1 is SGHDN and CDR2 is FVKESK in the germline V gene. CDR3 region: CASSQAYGRSRATNEKLFF. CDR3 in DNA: TGTGCCAGCAGCCAGGCCTACGGGCGGTCCAGGGCAACTAATGAAAAACTGTTTTTT.

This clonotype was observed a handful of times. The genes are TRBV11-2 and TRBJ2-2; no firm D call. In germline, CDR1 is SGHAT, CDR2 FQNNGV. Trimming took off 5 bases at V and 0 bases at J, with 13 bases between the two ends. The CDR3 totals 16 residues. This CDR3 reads CASSPRWSSNTGELFF. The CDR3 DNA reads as TGTGCCAGCAGCCCCCGGTGGTCTTCGAACACCGGGGAGCTGTTTTTT.

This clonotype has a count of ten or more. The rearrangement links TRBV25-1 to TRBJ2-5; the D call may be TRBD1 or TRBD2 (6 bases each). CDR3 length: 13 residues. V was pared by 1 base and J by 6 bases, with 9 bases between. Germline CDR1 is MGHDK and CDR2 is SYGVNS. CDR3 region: CASSEWGAQTQYF. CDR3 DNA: TGTGCCAGCAGTGAATGGGGGGCGCAGACCCAGTACTTC.

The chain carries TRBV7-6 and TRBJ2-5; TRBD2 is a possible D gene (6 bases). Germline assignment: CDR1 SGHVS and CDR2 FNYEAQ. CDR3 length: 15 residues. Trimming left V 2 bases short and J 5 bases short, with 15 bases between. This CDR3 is CASSLNAGLRETQYF. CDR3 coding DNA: TGTGCCAGCAGCTTAAATGCGGGACTCAGGGAGACCCAGTACTTC.

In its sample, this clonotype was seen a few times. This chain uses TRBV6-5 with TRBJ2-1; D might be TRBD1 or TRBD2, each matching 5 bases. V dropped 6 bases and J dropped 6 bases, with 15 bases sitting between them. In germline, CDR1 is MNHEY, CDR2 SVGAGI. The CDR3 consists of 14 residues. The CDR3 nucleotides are TGTGCCAGCAGCCCAGGGACCAAGCCCAATGAGCAGTTCTTC. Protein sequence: CASSPGTKPNEQFF.

CDR3 in DNA: TGTGCCAGCAGCTTGGAGCAGGGAAGGGGACCCCTCCACTTT. Translated: CASSLEQGRGPLHF. The V and J genes are TRBV5-6 and TRBJ1-6; D is perhaps TRBD1 (5 bases). This CDR3 is built from 14 residues. Germline V gene lookup returns CDR1 SGHDT and CDR2 YYEEEE. V lost 0 bases and J lost 12, with 13 bases in between.

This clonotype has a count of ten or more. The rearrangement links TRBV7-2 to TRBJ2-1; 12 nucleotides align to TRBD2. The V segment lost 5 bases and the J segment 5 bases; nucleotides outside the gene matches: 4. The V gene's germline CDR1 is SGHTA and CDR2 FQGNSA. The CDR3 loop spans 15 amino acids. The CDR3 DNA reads TGTGCCAGCAGCCACGGACTAGCGGGGAACAATGAGCAGTTCTTC. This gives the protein CASSHGLAGNNEQFF.